This TCR beta chain stems from a study of radiotherapy plus CTLA-4 blockade in lung cancer (dated by TCRdb to the late 2010s). For the study in its entirety: Among the enrolled patients, 15% to 20% had an objective response, and about 29% reached disease control.

The study tested focal radiation therapy combined with CTLA-4 blockade (ipilimumab) in patients with chemo-refractory metastatic non-small-cell lung cancer. Study-level results and caveats: The strongest predictors of response were reported to be early dynamic shifts in blood T cell clones along with a rise in serum interferon-beta following radiation. After treatment with radiotherapy and ipilimumab, TCR clones that originated in tumors expanded in peripheral blood.

As to this clone: Its antigen has not been determined. Nothing much larger sits one base from this clone, and base qualities are not available.

Receptor libraries were prepared by the immunoSEQ multiplex PCR assay. This immuneACCESS table, as held by TCRdb, lists in-frame sequences with V and J called but not all clones. Of the missing ones, under half trace to an unresolved V gene in checked studies; the others have no known cause. The sample table records fewer than 35,000 clones; 75% of these occur just once. Of the sample, roughly an eighth is held by the ten largest clones. The source was peripheral blood, collected from a patient treated with radiotherapy plus ipilimumab. The receptor was derived from a human donor with non-small cell lung cancer that progressed on radiotherapy plus ipilimumab.

The CDR3 protein is CASSYSADHQETQYF. The DNA sequence is TGTGCCAGCAGTTACTCGGCCGATCACCAAGAGACCCAGTACTTC. The chain couples TRBV6-5 to TRBJ2-5; a confident D gene designation cannot be given. Taken from cysteine to phenylalanine, the CDR3 has 15 residues. Only the CDR3 part of the read is kept: 45 bases, read in frame from the first base. The V end loses 0 bases and the J end loses 0 bases, and a stretch of 8 bases separates them. From the germline V gene, CDR1 is MNHEY and CDR2 is SVGAGI.